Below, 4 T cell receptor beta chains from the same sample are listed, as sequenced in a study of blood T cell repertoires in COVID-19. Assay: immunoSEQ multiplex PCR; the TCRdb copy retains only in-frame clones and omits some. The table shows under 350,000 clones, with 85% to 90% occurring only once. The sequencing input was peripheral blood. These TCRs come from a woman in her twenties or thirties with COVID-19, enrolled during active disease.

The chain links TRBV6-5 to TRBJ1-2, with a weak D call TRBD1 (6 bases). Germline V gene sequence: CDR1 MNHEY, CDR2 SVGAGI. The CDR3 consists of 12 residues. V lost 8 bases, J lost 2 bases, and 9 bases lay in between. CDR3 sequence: CASRTVNYGYTF. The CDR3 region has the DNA TGTGCCAGCCGGACAGTGAACTATGGCTACACCTTC.

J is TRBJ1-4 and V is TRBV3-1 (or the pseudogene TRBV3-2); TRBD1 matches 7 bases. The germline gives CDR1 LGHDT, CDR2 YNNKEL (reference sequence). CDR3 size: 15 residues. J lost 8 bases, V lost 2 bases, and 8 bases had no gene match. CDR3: CASSQYRGEGEKLFF. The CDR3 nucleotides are TGTGCCAGCAGCCAATACAGGGGAGAGGGGGAAAAACTGTTTTTT.

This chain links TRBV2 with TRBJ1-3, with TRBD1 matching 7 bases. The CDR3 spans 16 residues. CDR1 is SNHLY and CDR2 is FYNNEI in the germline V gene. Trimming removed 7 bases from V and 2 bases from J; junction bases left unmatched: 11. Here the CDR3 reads CASTGDRAKAGNTIYF. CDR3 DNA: TGTGCCAGCACGGGCGACAGGGCGAAGGCTGGAAACACCATATATTTT.

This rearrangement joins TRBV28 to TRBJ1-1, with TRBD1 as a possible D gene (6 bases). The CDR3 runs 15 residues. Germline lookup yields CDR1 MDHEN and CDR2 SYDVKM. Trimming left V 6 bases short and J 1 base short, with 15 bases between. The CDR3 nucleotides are TGTGCCAGCAGACTCCGGGACACAGGGAACACTGAAGCTTTCTTT. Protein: CASRLRDTGNTEAFF.